This T cell receptor beta chain was sequenced for a study of human T cells and chemical hapten exposure. Time point in this sample: pre-sensitization, week 0. The treatment denotes: therapeutic diphenylcyclopropenone sensitization with weekly scalp DPC. In TCRdb, the RACE reads were re-called with MiXCR into one record per CDR3 protein. This sample carries 95,000 to 150,000 distinct CDR3 sequences, roughly 14% of them seen once, and the ten largest clones take around 2.8%. This clonotype was sampled from a woman aged 18 to 35 with alopecia areata. Some clones in this sample may be carry-over from other donors' samples. The sequenced sample was whole blood, obtained in connection with sensitization to the hapten diphenylcyclopropenone (DPC).

DNA for the CDR3: TGTGCCGGCGGGACCTTAGGTACCCAGTACTTC. Amino acid sequence: CAGGTLGTQYF. V gene TRBV30 combines with J gene TRBJ2-5; D is possibly TRBD2 (6 bases). Germline CDR1 reads GTSNPN; CDR2 reads SVGIG (reference sequence). V was cut by 8 bases and J by 8 bases, with 15 bases left in between. The length of the CDR3 is 11 residues.